These T cell receptor beta chains were read from a single sample in a study of tumor-infiltrating lymphocytes in primary liver carcinoma. TCRdb processed the multiplex PCR reads anew with MiXCR; each CDR3 protein has one entry. The data hold fewer than 85,000 distinct CDR3 sequences, with around 66% observed a single time. Sequenced input: tumor-adjacent normal liver tissue. Every receptor here comes from a man in his forties or fifties with primary liver carcinoma and hepatitis B virus infection. The CDR3 runs from the conserved cysteine through the conserved F or W. The D gene is left open where the match is weak. The size field is filled for only some rows; it gives once, few, many or a size class.

j_gene	d_gene	v_gene	abundance	CDR3aa	CDR3nt
TRBJ2-3	TRBD2	TRBV7-9	.	CASNWPPGLAGGSASDTQYF	TGTGCCAGCAACTGGCCCCCGGGTCTAGCGGGAGGGTCGGCTTCAGATACGCAGTATTTT
TRBJ2-1	.	TRBV11-3	.	CASSPRVQVAYEQFF	TGCGCCAGCAGTCCCAGGGTGCAGGTGGCGTATGAGCAGTTCTTC
TRBJ2-3	TRBD1	TRBV12-3/TRBV12-4	.	CARSAPGQGPDTQYF	TGTGCCAGAAGTGCCCCGGGACAGGGGCCCGATACGCAGTATTTT
TRBJ2-3	.	TRBV6-1	few	CASSESGSSSGTQYF	TGTGCCAGCAGTGAAAGTGGGAGTAGTAGCGGTACGCAGTATTTT
TRBJ2-7	TRBD2	TRBV28	.	CASSFSGLAGGRISYELYF	TGTGCCAGCAGTTTTTCCGGACTAGCGGGAGGGCGAATCTCCTACGAGCTATACTTC
TRBJ1-4	.	TRBV4-1	.	CSSRQERTATTNEKLFF	TGCTCCAGCAGGCAAGAACGGACCGCCACAACTAATGAAAAACTGTTTTTT
TRBJ2-7	.	TRBV14	.	CASSLGRPIYEQYF	TGTGCCAGCAGCCTGGGCCGACCGATTTACGAGCAGTACTTC
TRBJ1-2	TRBD1	TRBV5-4	many	CASSLQGVNYGYTF	TGTGCCAGCAGCTTACAGGGGGTTAACTATGGCTACACCTTC
TRBJ1-5	.	TRBV29-1	few	CSVADGQTGQPQHF	TGCAGCGTCGCCGACGGACAAACCGGTCAGCCCCAGCATTTT
TRBJ1-1	TRBD1	TRBV7-9	few	CAIQIRDRGTEAFF	TGTGCCATCCAGATTCGGGACAGGGGAACTGAAGCTTTCTTT
TRBJ2-1	TRBD2	TRBV29-1	.	CNGTSGKFYEQFF	TGCAACGGGACTAGCGGGAAGTTCTATGAGCAGTTCTTC
TRBJ2-3	TRBD2	TRBV5-5	.	CASSFTSGRDGTYTQYF	TGTGCCAGCAGCTTTACTAGCGGGAGGGACGGCACATATACGCAGTATTTT
TRBJ2-7	.	TRBV10-2	.	CATGHVGEQYF	TGCGCCACCGGACATGTCGGCGAGCAGTACTTC
TRBJ2-7	.	TRBV6-2/TRBV6-3	once	CASSYSAYEKYF	TGCGCCAGCAGTTACTCCGCCTACGAGAAGTACTTC
TRBJ2-3	.	TRBV5-1	few	CASSNPGGKGADTQYF	TGCGCCAGCAGCAACCCTGGTGGAAAGGGGGCAGATACGCAGTATTTT
TRBJ2-1	.	TRBV11-2	few	CASSLVAGVVNEQFF	TGTGCTAGCAGCTTAGTTGCAGGAGTTGTCAACGAGCAGTTCTTC
TRBJ2-3	TRBD1	TRBV4-3	few	CASNRRQGGTDTQYF	TGCGCCAGCAACCGCCGACAGGGGGGGACAGATACGCAGTATTTT
TRBJ2-1	.	TRBV4-3	.	CVSSQDASYNEQLF	TGCGTCAGCAGTCAAGATGCGTCCTACAATGAGCAGCTCTTC
TRBJ2-1	.	TRBV14	.	CASSHRGRVYNEQFF	TGTGCCAGCAGTCATCGGGGCAGGGTCTACAATGAGCAGTTCTTC
TRBJ2-1	.	TRBV5-1	.	CASSGGRGSNEQFF	TGCGCCAGTAGCGGTGGACGGGGGAGTAATGAGCAGTTCTTC
TRBJ1-5	TRBD1	TRBV28	few	CASKRQGATQPQHF	TGTGCCAGCAAAAGACAGGGGGCGACTCAGCCCCAGCATTTT
TRBJ2-7	TRBD2	TRBV28	.	CASSFFGLAGRRISYVQYF	TGTGCCAGCAGTTTTTTCGGACTAGCTGGAAGGCGAATCTCCTACGTGCAGTACTTC
TRBJ2-5	TRBD2	TRBV11-2	once	CASSLDPRSSGRGETQYF	TGTGCTAGCAGCTTAGATCCGAGGTCTAGCGGGAGAGGAGAGACGCAGTACTTC
TRBJ1-1	.	TRBV28	.	CASSLPRTCNTEAFF	TGTGCCAGCAGTTTACCTCGAACCTGTAACACCGAAGCTTTCTTT
TRBJ1-5	.	TRBV12-3/TRBV12-4	many	CASSNVNQPQHF	TGTGCCAGCAGCAACGTAAATCAGCCCCAGCATTTT
TRBJ2-2	.	TRBV4-1	.	CASSGWGNAGELFF	TGCGCCAGCAGCGGGTGGGGAAATGCCGGGGAGCTGTTTTTT
TRBJ1-2	.	TRBV20-1	.	CSARGGGDWGYTF	TGCAGTGCTAGAGGAGGGGGGGATTGGGGCTACACCTTC
TRBJ2-2	TRBD2	TRBV6-6	.	CASSPLMGLTGPTNTGELFF	TGTGCCAGCAGTCCGCTCATGGGACTAACGGGGCCAACGAACACCGGTGAGCTGTTTTTT